This paragraph reports one TCR beta chain. This entry comes from a study of patients and donors after allogeneic stem cell transplantation. Via MiXCR, TCRdb re-called the RT-PCR reads, giving one row per CDR3 protein. The table shows more than 850,000 distinct CDR3 sequences, with about a sixth occurring only once. The CDR3 contains 16 residues. The V end was cut by 0 bases, the J end by 4 bases, with 16 bases between. Germline assignment: CDR1 SGHRS and CDR2 YFSETQ. The chain combines TRBV5-1 with TRBJ1-1; D perhaps matches TRBD1 (6 bases). Sequencing was performed on blood, either unsorted or a sorted T cell fraction (not recorded which). The sequence came from a human donor who was either an allogeneic HSCT recipient or a stem cell or donor lymphocyte infusion donor (not recorded which). It is not recorded whose cells these are; they may come from a transplant donor. The CDR3 coding sequence is TGCGCCAGCAGCTTGGCCCTTGCTTTAGGGGGCACTGAAGCTTTCTTT. Its translation is CASSLALALGGTEAFF.